This is a list of T cell receptor beta chains from one sample in a study of blood T cell repertoires in COVID-19. Assay: immunoSEQ multiplex PCR; the TCRdb copy retains only in-frame clones and omits some. This sample yields around 110,000 clones, of which 65% to 85% are seen a single time; around 4.2% belongs to the top ten. Sequencing was done on a sample of PBMCs or T cells enriched from blood (not recorded which). The receptors here all came from a woman in her thirties who had recovered from COVID-19. The CDR3 runs from the conserved cysteine through the conserved F or W. A D gene is named only where the DNA matches it firmly. A clone size is listed for some rows: how often the clone was seen (once, few, many), or a class if it is expanded.

NA	NA	TRBV28	16	TRBJ1-1	CASSLWRGIQPTEAFF	TGTGCCAGCAGTTTGTGGAGGGGCATCCAGCCCACTGAAGCTTTCTTT
NA	TRBD1	TRBV2	16	TRBJ2-2	CASSHPGQGLTGELFF	TGTGCCAGCAGCCATCCGGGACAGGGGTTAACCGGGGAGCTGTTTTTT
NA	TRBD1	TRBV6-4	15	TRBJ2-1	CASSVDGTGGNEQFF	TGTGCCAGCAGTGTGGACGGGACAGGGGGCAATGAGCAGTTCTTC
NA	TRBD1	TRBV24-1	16	TRBJ2-5	CATSDPGTGLQETQYF	TGTGCCACCAGTGATCCCGGGACAGGCCTACAAGAGACCCAGTACTTC
NA	NA	TRBV2	16	TRBJ1-2	CASSVYRTWNLYGYTF	TGTGCCAGCAGTGTGTACAGGACATGGAACCTCTATGGCTACACCTTC
few	TRBD1	TRBV2	15	TRBJ2-3	CASRRDRSNTDTQYF	TGTGCCAGCAGGAGGGACAGGTCCAACACAGATACGCAGTATTTT
NA	TRBD2	TRBV28	15	TRBJ2-1	CASSPGIAGVNEQFF	TGTGCCAGCAGCCCCGGAATAGCGGGAGTTAATGAGCAGTTCTTC
NA	NA	TRBV28	14	TRBJ1-1	CASSPPRPGTEAFF	TGTGCCAGCAGTCCCCCCCGCCCGGGCACTGAAGCTTTCTTT
NA	TRBD1	TRBV30	15	TRBJ2-7	CAWRDLTGGTYEQYF	TGTGCCTGGAGGGATTTGACAGGGGGAACCTACGAGCAGTACTTC
NA	NA	TRBV18	15	TRBJ2-7	CASSTQGGGTYEQYF	TGTGCCAGCTCAACCCAGGGAGGGGGGACCTACGAGCAGTACTTC
NA	NA	TRBV4-2	16	TRBJ2-1	CASSQDQADSYNEQFF	TGTGCCAGCAGCCAAGATCAAGCGGACTCCTACAATGAGCAGTTCTTC
NA	TRBD2	TRBV7-8	20	TRBJ2-1	CASSLYRPLAGGQDYNEQFF	TGTGCCAGCAGCTTATACCGACCTCTAGCGGGAGGGCAGGACTACAATGAGCAGTTCTTC
NA	TRBD2	TRBV5-6	16	TRBJ2-3	CASTPPSGRNTDTQYF	TGTGCCAGCACCCCACCTAGCGGGAGGAACACAGATACGCAGTATTTT
NA	TRBD2	TRBV14	16	TRBJ2-5	CASSQDLLAGVETQYF	TGTGCCAGCAGCCAAGATTTACTAGCGGGAGTTGAGACCCAGTACTTC